The 3 T cell receptor beta chains listed next were all sequenced from one sample in a study of glioma-infiltrating T cells after dendritic cell vaccination. The time point was: after dendritic cell vaccination, including at tumor progression/relapse. Only in-frame clones appear in the TCRdb table, and some are missing; sequencing was by immunoSEQ multiplex PCR. This sample yields 110,000 or so clones, of which 90% are seen a single time; around 2.6% belongs to the top ten. This specimen consisted of blood, obtained after dendritic cell vaccination. The source is a human donor with glioblastoma.

A note on this clone: Additional DNA sequences in this sample encode the identical CDR3. The chain recombines TRBV6-6 with TRBJ2-3; D gene unclear. Germline values: CDR1 MNHNY, CDR2 SVGAGI (reference sequence). CDR3 length equals 13 residues. V was pared by 4 bases and J by 2 bases, with 7 bases between. The CDR3 DNA follows: TGTGCCAGCAGTTGGCGGTCCACAGATACGCAGTATTTT. Residues: CASSWRSTDTQYF.

V usage is TRBV2 and J usage is TRBJ2-3; 12 nucleotides line up with TRBD2. This CDR3 region has 15 residues. V was pared by 2 bases and J by 5 bases, with 2 bases of the junction left unmatched. The germline gives CDR1 SNHLY, CDR2 FYNNEI. CDR3 bases: TGTGCCAGCAGTGAACTAGCGGGAGGGGTAGATACGCAGTATTTT. Translation: CASSELAGGVDTQYF. Drawing the rest from reference TRBV2 and TRBJ2-3, the complete variable domain is EPEVTQTPSHQVTQMGQEVILRCVPISNHLYFYWYRQILGQKVEFLVSFYNNEISEKSEIFDDQFSVERPDGSNFTLKIRSTKLEDSAMYFCASSELAGGVDTQYFGPGTRLTVL.

The chain is built from TRBV9 and TRBJ2-7, with 7 bases matching TRBD1. With V trimmed by 4 bases and J by 2 bases, 6 bases remained unmatched. Germline V gene sequence: CDR1 SGDLS, CDR2 YYNGEE. The CDR3 is 14 amino acids. The CDR3 region is CASSLRTGTYEQYF. CDR3 bases: TGTGCCAGCAGCCTCAGGACAGGAACCTACGAGCAGTACTTC.